Following are 32 T cell receptor beta chains from one sample sequenced in a study of regulatory T cells in long-lasting Graves disease. TCR beta libraries were built with iRepertoire HTBI primers and Arm-PCR of CDR3 regions. One entry per CDR3 protein results from TCRdb running MiXCR on the multiplex PCR reads. The sample records over 400,000 distinct CDR3 sequences, around 15% being singletons. As to time point: newly diagnosed GD, antithyroid drugs for less than 3 months. After RNA was extracted from PBMCs, the TCR library was made from it. The same sample was also used in a study of T cells in Graves' hyperthyroidism and ophthalmopathy.

Sequencing was performed on peripheral blood mononuclear cells (PBMCs), taken at new diagnosis, from a patient treated with antithyroid drugs. These receptors all stem from a woman between 50 and 59 years old with Graves disease.

This clonotype was detected many times. This sequence joins TRBV28 and TRBJ2-7, with TRBD2 matching 10 bases. The CDR3 totals 15 residues. Germline V lookup: CDR1 MDHEN, CDR2 SYDVKM. J lost 0 bases, V lost 1 base, and 0 bases had no gene match. For the CDR3, the DNA is TGTGCCAGCAGTTTATCTAGCGGGGGCTCCTACGAGCAGTACTTC. Protein product: CASSLSSGGSYEQYF.

This rearrangement joins TRBV10-2 to TRBJ1-1; D call uncertain. V was pared by 0 bases and J by 4 bases, with 9 bases between. CDR1 is WSHSY, CDR2 SAAADI, per germline. This CDR3 is built from 14 residues. The CDR3 coding sequence is TGCGCCAGCAGTGAGTCGGGGAAGTTCACTGAAGCTTTCTTT. This sequence encodes CASSESGKFTEAFF.

The genes are TRBV10-3 and TRBJ2-1; D might be TRBD1 or TRBD2, each matching 6 bases. The germline V gene encodes CDR1 ENHRY and CDR2 SYGVKD. This CDR3 region has 15 residues. Trimming took 4 bases from V and 0 from J, leaving 10 bases between them. CDR3 sequence reads: CAISGGAPSYNEQFF. In nucleotides, the CDR3 is TGTGCCATCAGTGGGGGGGCCCCCTCCTACAATGAGCAGTTCTTC.

The chain carries TRBV20-1 and TRBJ2-5; 8 bases align to TRBD2. Unmatched junction bases numbered 5, after V lost 0 bases and J lost 2 bases. Germline CDR1 is DFQATT and CDR2 is SNEGSKA (reference sequence). The CDR3 is made up of 15 amino acids. The CDR3 bases are TGCAGTGCTAGAGAGGCTAGCGGGTTTCAAGAGACCCAGTACTTC. Translation gives CSAREASGFQETQYF.

In this sample, this clonotype turned up many times. As DNA, the CDR3 is TGTGCCACCAGTGCGGACACTAACACTGAAGCTTTCTTT. As protein: CATSADTNTEAFF. The genes are TRBV24-1 and TRBJ1-1; D may be TRBD1 (5 bases). Deletions cut 5 bases from V and 2 bases from J, with 8 bases between. Germline V gives CDR1 KGHDR, CDR2 SFDVKD. There are 13 residues in the CDR3.

This chain links TRBV18 with TRBJ2-1; D may be TRBD1 (6 bases). Germline lookup yields CDR1 KGHSH and CDR2 LQKENI. The CDR3 has 15 residues. Trimming took 3 bases from V and 5 from J, leaving 14 bases between them. CDR3 region: CASSPTTQGHNEQFF. Here the CDR3 DNA reads TGTGCCAGCTCACCGACCACACAGGGACACAATGAGCAGTTCTTC.

The chain has TRBV29-1 and TRBJ2-7; D remains unclear. Looked up from germline, CDR1 is SQVTM and CDR2 is ANQGSEA. CDR3 size: 13 residues. Trimming took off 5 bases at V and 2 bases at J, with 13 bases between the two ends. Written as DNA, the CDR3 is TGCAGCGTTTCGAGACATGGACCCTACGAGCAGTACTTC. It specifies CSVSRHGPYEQYF.

This clonotype showed up just a few times. The chain has TRBV7-3 and TRBJ2-2; maybe TRBD2 (5 bases). The length of the CDR3 is 14 residues. Germline values: CDR1 SGHTA, CDR2 FQGTGA. V was clipped by 4 bases and J by 1 base, with 7 bases between them. CDR3 in amino acids: CASSSEGNTGELFF. CDR3 DNA sequence: TGTGCCAGCAGCTCAGAGGGGAACACCGGGGAGCTGTTTTTT.

This clonotype has only a few counts. The gene calls are TRBV28 and TRBJ2-7; TRBD1 is a possible D gene (5 bases). Per germline, CDR1 MDHEN and CDR2 SYDVKM. The CDR3 loop spans 14 amino acids. V was clipped by 7 bases and J by 6 bases, with 19 bases between them. CDR3 coding DNA: TGTGCCAGCATCATCAGGGAAGGTTCAGCCGAGCAGTACTTC. This translates into CASIIREGSAEQYF.

The chain carries TRBV19 and TRBJ2-1, with TRBD2 identical over 10 bases. Germline CDR1 reads LNHDA; CDR2 reads SQIVND (reference sequence). V dropped 5 bases and J dropped 3; count of bases not matched to a gene: 4. The CDR3 covers 15 residues. The CDR3 DNA follows: TGTGCCAGTAGTTATAGCGGGAGGAACTACAATGAGCAGTTCTTC. Protein product: CASSYSGRNYNEQFF. Based on the CDR3 plus reference TRBV19 and TRBJ2-1, the full variable domain is DGGITQSPKYLFRKEGQNVTLSCEQNLNHDAMYWYRQDPGQGLRLIYYSQIVNDFQKGDIAEGYSVSREKKESFPLTVTSAQKNPTAFYLCASSYSGRNYNEQFFGPGTRLTVL.

This clonotype was seen many times. The V call is TRBV29-1, the J call TRBJ1-2, with D perhaps matching TRBD1 (6 bases). Trimming removed 5 bases from V and 8 bases from J, with 15 bases in between. The CDR3 is made up of 12 amino acids. Germline CDR1 is SQVTM and CDR2 is ANQGSEA. CDR3 region: CSVPQGMMGYTF. CDR3 DNA sequence: TGCAGCGTTCCACAGGGAATGATGGGCTACACCTTC.

This clonotype was observed many times. The chain couples TRBV5-5 to TRBJ2-5; TRBD1 or TRBD2 may be the D gene (5 bases each). Looked up from germline, CDR1 is SGHKS and CDR2 is YYEKEE (reference sequence). V was pared by 4 bases and J by 2 bases, with 9 bases between. This CDR3 comprises 13 residues. The CDR3 DNA is TGTGCCAGCAGCCGGGACCCGCAAGAGACCCAGTACTTC. Its translation is CASSRDPQETQYF.

There are a few counts of this clonotype. The chain has TRBV20-1 and TRBJ2-3; tentative D call: TRBD2 (6 bases). This CDR3 has 14 residues. Per the germline V gene, CDR1 is DFQATT and CDR2 is SNEGSKA (reference sequence). The V and J ends lost 5 bases and 1 base respectively, with 13 bases between them. CDR3 loop: CSADRGYGTDTQYF. In DNA, the CDR3 is TGCAGTGCTGACCGGGGGTACGGCACAGATACGCAGTATTTT.

This clonotype has only a few counts. This chain connects TRBV29-1 to TRBJ2-7; 7 bases line up with TRBD2. Germline V gene data show CDR1 as SQVTM and CDR2 as ANQGSEA. The CDR3 has 11 amino acids. V trimming: 7 bases; J trimming: 5 bases; junction bases outside the gene matches: 5. The CDR3 sequence: CSGGRVDEQYF. In nucleotides, the CDR3 is TGCAGCGGCGGGAGAGTCGACGAGCAGTACTTC.

This clonotype came up many times. The gene calls are TRBV27 and TRBJ2-5; either TRBD1 or TRBD2 may fit D (6 bases each). V lost 6 bases to trimming and J lost 5 bases, with 16 bases between them. CDR3 length: 14 amino acids. Germline V gene data show CDR1 as MNHEY and CDR2 as SMNVEV (reference sequence). CDR3 amino acids: CASSPDRGGETQYF. CDR3 bases: TGTGCCAGCAGCCCGGACCGAGGGGGGGAGACCCAGTACTTC.

This clonotype was seen at least ten times. The rearrangement joins TRBV2 to TRBJ2-7; no clear D gene. The CDR3 is 14 amino acids. CDR1 and CDR2 from the germline V gene are SNHLY and FYNNEI. The V gene lost 2 bases and the J gene lost 0 bases, with 8 bases spanning the gap. CDR3 protein: CASSERVNSYEQYF. The DNA for the CDR3 is TGTGCCAGCAGTGAAAGGGTCAACTCCTACGAGCAGTACTTC.

This sequence joins TRBV4-1 and TRBJ1-4; 8 nucleotides match TRBD1. Per the germline V gene, CDR1 is MGHRA and CDR2 is YSYEKL. The CDR3 sequence is 13 residues long. V lost 4 bases, J lost 8 bases, and 3 bases stayed unmatched. The CDR3 DNA is TGCGCCAGCAGCCCGGACAGGGCCGAAAAACTGTTTTTT. Its protein product is CASSPDRAEKLFF.

The chain links TRBV29-1 to TRBJ2-3; 7 bases agree with TRBD2. Germline V gene data show CDR1 as SQVTM and CDR2 as ANQGSEA. The trim removed 6 bases at V and 6 bases at J, leaving 3 bases unmatched. The CDR3 has 11 residues. DNA for the CDR3: TGCAGCGTATTGGGAGGGGATACGCAGTATTTT. It encodes CSVLGGDTQYF.

This clonotype was counted many times. The V gene is TRBV18, the J gene TRBJ2-7; either TRBD1 or TRBD2 may supply D (5 bases each). CDR1 KGHSH and CDR2 LQKENI come from the germline V gene. The CDR3 extends over 15 amino acids. V lost 1 base and J lost 3, with 13 bases in between. CDR3 loop: CASSPRPGGIYEQYF. CDR3 DNA sequence: TGTGCCAGCTCACCACGGCCTGGGGGTATCTACGAGCAGTACTTC.

This rearrangement joins TRBV5-5 to TRBJ2-7; a possible D gene is TRBD1 (5 bases). The CDR3 spans 16 residues. The ends were cut back, 4 bases at V and 4 bases at J, with 21 bases in the middle. Germline V gene sequence: CDR1 SGHKS, CDR2 YYEKEE (reference sequence). CDR3 sequence reads: CASSQQYGQGRYEQYF. CDR3 DNA sequence: TGTGCCAGCAGCCAACAGTACGGGCAGGGCCGTTACGAGCAGTACTTC. Full variable domain (missing parts from reference TRBV5-5 and TRBJ2-7): DAGVTQSPTHLIKTRGQQVTLRCSPISGHKSVSWYQQVLGQGPQFIFQYYEKEERGRGNFPDRFSARQFPNYSSELNVNALLLGDSALYLCASSQQYGQGRYEQYFGPGTRLTVT.

This clonotype was seen a handful of times. The rearrangement links TRBV7-2 to TRBJ2-1; TRBD2 matches at 8 bases. Germline CDR1 reads SGHTA; CDR2 reads FQGNSA. The CDR3 extends over 16 amino acids. Trimming at V came to 4 bases and at J to 2 bases, leaving 7 bases not matched to a gene. CDR3 sequence reads: CASSSPGLVPYNEQFF. For the CDR3, the DNA is TGTGCCAGCAGCTCTCCGGGACTAGTACCCTACAATGAGCAGTTCTTC. Full variable domain (outside the CDR3, taken from reference TRBV7-2 and TRBJ2-1): GAGVSQSPSNKVTEKGKDVELRCDPISGHTALYWYRQSLGQGLEFLIYFQGNSAPDKSGLPSDRFSAERTGGSVSTLTIQRTQQEDSAVYLCASSSPGLVPYNEQFFGPGTRLTVL.

The chain recombines TRBV5-1 with TRBJ2-5, with 10 nucleotides matching TRBD2. The length of the CDR3 is 14 residues. Germline CDR1 and CDR2: SGHRS and YFSETQ. The V and J ends lost 2 bases and 5 bases, in that order; junction bases with no gene match: 3. DNA for the CDR3: TGCGCCAGCAGCTTACTGGGACTAGCGGAGACCCAGTACTTC. Protein: CASSLLGLAETQYF.

The CDR3 loop is CASGLAGPGLAGQETQYF. Here the CDR3 DNA reads TGTGCCAGCGGACTAGCGGGACCGGGACTAGCAGGGCAAGAGACCCAGTACTTC. The chain links TRBV3-1 to TRBJ2-5, with 12 bases fitting TRBD2. The CDR3 runs 18 residues. With 8 bases clipped from V and 2 bases from J, the junction kept 15 bases outside the gene matches. Germline V gives CDR1 LGHDT, CDR2 YNNKEL (reference sequence).

The sample holds many counts of this clonotype. The CDR3 loop reads CAISDLADYEQYF. The CDR3 nucleotides are TGTGCCATCAGCGATCTAGCAGACTACGAGCAGTACTTC. J is TRBJ2-7 and V is TRBV10-3, with a weak D call TRBD2 (5 bases). The CDR3 extends over 13 amino acids. V was pared by 6 bases and J by 3 bases, with 12 bases between. Germline values: CDR1 ENHRY, CDR2 SYGVKD.

Many counts were recorded for this clonotype. The rearrangement uses TRBV12-3 or TRBV12-4 and TRBJ2-7; possible D gene TRBD1, 5 bases. The CDR3 is 12 residues long. V dropped 5 bases and J dropped 6 bases, with 11 bases sitting between them. CDR3 residues: CASSTQGLEQYF. In DNA form, the CDR3 reads TGTGCCAGCAGTACCCAGGGTCTCGAGCAGTACTTC.

The chain is built from TRBV19 and TRBJ2-1, with 10 bases matching TRBD1. The V segment lost 5 bases and the J segment 5 bases; nucleotides outside the gene matches: 9. The germline gives CDR1 LNHDA, CDR2 SQIVND (reference sequence). This CDR3 spans 16 amino acids. The CDR3 nucleotides read TGTGCCAGTAGTTCACTCCCGGGACAGGGGAACAATGAGCAGTTCTTC. Translation gives CASSSLPGQGNNEQFF.

As for this clonotype: A far larger clone lies a single base away; this is likely a read error. The V and J genes are TRBV7-9 and TRBJ2-7; 9 bases align to TRBD1. Germline-derived CDR1 and CDR2 are SEHNR and FQNEAQ (reference sequence). The trim removed 7 bases at V and 7 bases at J, leaving 14 bases unmatched. This CDR3 is built from 15 residues. The chain's CDR3 is CASTEGTGPHNEQYF. CDR3 nucleotides: TGTGCCAGCACTGAAGGGACAGGGCCACACAATGAGCAGTACTTC.

This clonotype appeared many times. CDR3 loop: CASSLDQGGEQYF. In DNA form, the CDR3 reads TGTGCCAGCAGCCTCGACCAGGGGGGCGAGCAGTACTTC. This sequence joins TRBV28 and TRBJ2-7; D may be TRBD1 (7 bases). CDR3 length: 13 amino acids. Trimming stripped 6 bases from V and 6 bases from J, with 15 bases between. Germline CDR1 is MDHEN and CDR2 is SYDVKM.

This clonotype was detected many times. This sequence joins TRBV6-1 and TRBJ2-1; D remains ambiguous. There are 13 residues in the CDR3. V gave up 6 bases and J gave up 6 bases, with 12 bases separating them. CDR1 is MNHNS and CDR2 is SASEGT in the germline V gene. This CDR3 is CASRPWDSNEQFF. CDR3 coding DNA: TGTGCCAGCAGGCCTTGGGATAGCAATGAGCAGTTCTTC.

At least ten counts were recorded for this clonotype. The rearrangement joins TRBV27 to TRBJ2-5, with D perhaps given as TRBD1 or TRBD2 (5 bases each). The CDR3 extends over 15 amino acids. Germline-derived CDR1 and CDR2 are MNHEY and SMNVEV (reference sequence). V was shortened by 1 base and J by 5 bases, with 14 bases between the two germline ends. The CDR3 reads CASSLLGQGVETQYF. The CDR3 region has the DNA TGTGCCAGCAGTTTATTAGGGCAGGGAGTGGAGACCCAGTACTTC.

The chain links TRBV2 to TRBJ2-7, with 11 bases fitting TRBD2. CDR3 length: 18 residues. Germline CDR1 and CDR2: SNHLY and FYNNEI. Unmatched junction bases numbered 16, after V lost 6 bases and J lost 3 bases. The CDR3 loop is CASRGKRGTSGQLYEQYF. In DNA, the CDR3 is TGTGCCAGCAGGGGCAAAAGAGGGACTAGCGGACAACTCTACGAGCAGTACTTC.

This clonotype was counted a few times. The CDR3 region has the DNA TGTGCCAGCAGCTTGGTGTACGGGTTCTCTAGCACAGATACGCAGTATTTT. Translated: CASSLVYGFSSTDTQYF. V usage is TRBV5-5 and J usage is TRBJ2-3, with D unresolved. Trimming removed 0 bases from V and 0 bases from J, with 14 bases in between. CDR1 is SGHKS, CDR2 YYEKEE, per germline (reference sequence). This CDR3 spans 17 amino acids.